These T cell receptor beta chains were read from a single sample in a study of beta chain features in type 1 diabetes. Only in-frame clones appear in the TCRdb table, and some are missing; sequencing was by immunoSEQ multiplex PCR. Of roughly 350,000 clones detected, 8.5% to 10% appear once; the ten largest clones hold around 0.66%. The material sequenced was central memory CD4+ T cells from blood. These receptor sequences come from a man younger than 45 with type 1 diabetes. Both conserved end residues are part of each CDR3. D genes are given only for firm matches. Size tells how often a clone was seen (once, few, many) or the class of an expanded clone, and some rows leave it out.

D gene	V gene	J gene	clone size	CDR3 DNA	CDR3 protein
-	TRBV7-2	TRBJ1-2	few	TGTGCCAGCAGCTCATCCGGGAAAAACTATGGCTACACCTTC	CASSSSGKNYGYTF
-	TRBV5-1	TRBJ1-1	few	TGCGCCAGCAGCTTGCATGGTAAGAACACTGAAGCTTTCTTT	CASSLHGKNTEAFF
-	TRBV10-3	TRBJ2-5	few	TGTGCCATCAGCTTGACCCTGCAAGAGACCCAGTACTTC	CAISLTLQETQYF
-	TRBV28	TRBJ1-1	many	TGTGCCAGTTCAGGGTATTCTGAAGCTTTCTTT	CASSGYSEAFF
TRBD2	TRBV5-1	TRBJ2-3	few	TGCGCCAGCAGCTGGGGACTAGCGGGTATGACAGATACGCAGTATTTT	CASSWGLAGMTDTQYF
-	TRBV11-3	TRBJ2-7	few	TGTGCCAGCAGCTTAGAGACTAGCTACGAGCAGTACTTC	CASSLETSYEQYF
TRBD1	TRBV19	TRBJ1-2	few	TGTGCCAGTAGTATGACAGGGGTCTCCTATGGCTACACCTTC	CASSMTGVSYGYTF
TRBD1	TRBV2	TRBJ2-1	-	TGTGCCAGCAGAACCGGACAGGGGGCTAATGAGCAGTTCTTC	CASRTGQGANEQFF
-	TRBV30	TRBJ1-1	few	TGTGCCTGGAGTGACCTTATCGCCACTGAAGCTTTCTTT	CAWSDLIATEAFF
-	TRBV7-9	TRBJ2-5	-	TGTGCCAGCAGCTCGGAGGGGTTTAAAGAGACCCAGTACTTC	CASSSEGFKETQYF
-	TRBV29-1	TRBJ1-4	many	TGCAGCGTTGAGGGCGGGAAGAGGGAAAAACTGTTTTTT	CSVEGGKREKLFF
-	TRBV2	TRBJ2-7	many	TGTGCCAGCAGGGAACAGGTATACGAGCAGTACTTC	CASREQVYEQYF
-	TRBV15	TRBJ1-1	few	TGTGCCACCAGCAGAGATCTCGGTGAAGCTTTCTTT	CATSRDLGEAFF
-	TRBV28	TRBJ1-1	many	TGTGCCAGCAGTTTATCTCGGGGCTCTCACACTGAAGCTTTCTTT	CASSLSRGSHTEAFF
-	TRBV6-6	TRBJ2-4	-	TGTGCCAGCAGTTACTTTGGGGCGGGTACCCAAAACATTCAGTACTTC	CASSYFGAGTQNIQYF
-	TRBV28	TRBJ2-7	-	TGTGCCAGCAGTTTAACTTACGAGCAGTACTTC	CASSLTYEQYF
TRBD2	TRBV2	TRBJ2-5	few	TGTGCCAGCAGTGCAAAGCGGGAGGGCCGACGGGAGACCCAGTACTTC	CASSAKREGRRETQYF
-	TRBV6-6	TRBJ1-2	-	TGTGCCAGCAGTTATCAACCGGCCGGGGGTGGAGGCTACACCTTC	CASSYQPAGGGGYTF
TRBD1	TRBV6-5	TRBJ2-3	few	TGTGCCAGCAGACTTACCGGGACAGGGGGAGATACGCAGTATTTT	CASRLTGTGGDTQYF
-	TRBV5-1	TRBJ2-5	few	TGCGCCAGCAGCTTCGGGACAAGCGCCCCAGAGACCCAGTACTTC	CASSFGTSAPETQYF
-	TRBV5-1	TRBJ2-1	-	TGCGCCAGCAGCTTGGAGCCAGCGTACAATGAGCAGTTCTTC	CASSLEPAYNEQFF
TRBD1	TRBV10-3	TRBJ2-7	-	TGTGCCATCAGGCAGACAGGGGCGACCTACGAGCAGTACTTC	CAIRQTGATYEQYF
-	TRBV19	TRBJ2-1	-	TGTGCCAGTAGTATTGGGGCTTTGAATGAGCAGTTCTTC	CASSIGALNEQFF
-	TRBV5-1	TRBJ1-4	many	TGCGCCAGCAGCTTCGACAGGAATGAAAAACTGTTTTTT	CASSFDRNEKLFF
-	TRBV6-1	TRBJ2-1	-	TGTGCCAGCAGTTATCTGATACTTAATGAGCAGTTCTTC	CASSYLILNEQFF
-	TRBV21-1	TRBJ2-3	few	TGTGCCAGTTGTAGCGGGAGTCCCCCAGATACGCAGTATTTT	CASCSGSPPDTQYF
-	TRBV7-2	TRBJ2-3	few	TGTGCCAGCAGCTTAGACCCCACTAATACGCAGTATTTT	CASSLDPTNTQYF
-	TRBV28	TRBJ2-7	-	TGTGCCAGCAGTCGACTCTACGAGCAGTACTTC	CASSRLYEQYF
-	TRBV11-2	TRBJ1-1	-	TGTGCCAGCAGCTTAAATCCCGGACGGTTGAACACTGAAGCTTTCTTT	CASSLNPGRLNTEAFF
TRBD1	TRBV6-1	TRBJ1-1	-	TGTGCCAGCAGCAGACAGGGGGCGTGGACTGAAGCTTTCTTT	CASSRQGAWTEAFF
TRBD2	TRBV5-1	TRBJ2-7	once	TGCGCCAGCAGCTTAGGACCGGGACTAGCGGCCTACGAGCAGTACTTC	CASSLGPGLAAYEQYF
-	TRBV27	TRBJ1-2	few	TGTGCCAGCAGGGATGGGGGGGGAGACTATGGCTACACCTTC	CASRDGGGDYGYTF
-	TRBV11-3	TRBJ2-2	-	TGTGCCAGCGGTGGGAGCTCGACGAACACCGGGGAGCTGTTTTTT	CASGGSSTNTGELFF
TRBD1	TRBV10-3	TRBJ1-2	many	TGTGCCATCAGTGATAAGGGGGCGACCTATGGCTACACCTTC	CAISDKGATYGYTF
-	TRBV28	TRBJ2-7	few	TGTGCCAGCAGTTTACCGGCAGGGGCATTTCCCTACGAGCAGTACTTC	CASSLPAGAFPYEQYF
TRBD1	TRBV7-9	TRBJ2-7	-	TGTGCCAGCAGCTTGGGTAGGACAGGGGGCTACGAGCAGTACTTC	CASSLGRTGGYEQYF
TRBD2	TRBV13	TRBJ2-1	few	TGTGCCAGCAGCTCGCCCCGGGGACTAGTACTGAGCAATGAGCAGTTCTTC	CASSSPRGLVLSNEQFF
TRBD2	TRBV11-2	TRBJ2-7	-	TGTGCCAGCAGTCTAAAAGCGGGAGAACCCTACGAGCAGTACTTC	CASSLKAGEPYEQYF
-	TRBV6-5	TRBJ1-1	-	TGTGCCAGCAGACCGGACAGCTACAACACTGAAGCTTTCTTT	CASRPDSYNTEAFF
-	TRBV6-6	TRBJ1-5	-	TGTGCCAGCGCCCGAGGCGCGGATCAGCCCCAGCATTTT	CASARGADQPQHF
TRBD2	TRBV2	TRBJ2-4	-	TGTGCCAGCAGTGGACTAGCGGGGAAGAACATTCAGTACTTC	CASSGLAGKNIQYF
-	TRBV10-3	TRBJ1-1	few	TGTGCCATCAGTGAGCTCAGGGAAGGGTACCAAACTACTGAAGCTTTCTTT	CAISELREGYQTTEAFF